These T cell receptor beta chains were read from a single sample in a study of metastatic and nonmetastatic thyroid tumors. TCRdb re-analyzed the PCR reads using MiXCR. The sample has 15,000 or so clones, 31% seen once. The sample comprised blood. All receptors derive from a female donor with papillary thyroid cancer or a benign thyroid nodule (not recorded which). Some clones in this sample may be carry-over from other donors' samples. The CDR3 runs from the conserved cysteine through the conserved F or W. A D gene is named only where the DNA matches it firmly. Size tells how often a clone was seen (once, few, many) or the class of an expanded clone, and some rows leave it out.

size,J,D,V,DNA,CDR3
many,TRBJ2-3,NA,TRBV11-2,TGTGCCAGCAGCTTTGGTTATACGCAGTATTTT,CASSFGYTQYF
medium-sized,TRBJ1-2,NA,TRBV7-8,TGTGCCAGCAGCTTAGCGATCAGGGGCCGCGGCTACACCTTC,CASSLAIRGRGYTF
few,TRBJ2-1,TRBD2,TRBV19,TGTGCCAGTAGTATAGCCAGCGGGGGGTACAATGAGCAGTTCTTC,CASSIASGGYNEQFF
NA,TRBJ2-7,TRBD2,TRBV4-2,TGTGCCAGCATCAGAGCCCTAGAGCGGGAGGGCGAATGGGAGCAGTACTTC,CASIRALEREGEWEQYF
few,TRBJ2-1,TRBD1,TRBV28,TGTGCCAGCGGCCCCAACAGGGCAGGGGGCTCCAATGAGCAGTTCTTC,CASGPNRAGGSNEQFF
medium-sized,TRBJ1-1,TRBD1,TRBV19,TGTGCCAGTGAAACAGGGGGAAAGATGAACACTGAAGCTTTCTTT,CASETGGKMNTEAFF
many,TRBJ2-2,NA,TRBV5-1,TGCGCCAGCAGCTTGGCCACACAGTTCGGCACCGGGGAGCTGTTTTTT,CASSLATQFGTGELFF
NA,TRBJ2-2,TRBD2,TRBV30,TGTGCCTGGGGAGGTGATCCTAGCGGGGCCGGGGAGCTGTTTTTT,CAWGGDPSGAGELFF
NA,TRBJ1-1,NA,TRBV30,TGTGCCTGGAGTGTACGGCTTGGGGGAGGAGCTTTCTTT,CAWSVRLGGGAFF
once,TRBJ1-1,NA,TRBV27,TGTGCCAGCAGTGACACCCAGGCGAACACTGCAGCTTTCTTT,CASSDTQANTAAFF
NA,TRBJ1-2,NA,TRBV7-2,TGTGCCAGCAGCTATCCGATCGAGGGGGTTGATGGCTACACCTTC,CASSYPIEGVDGYTF
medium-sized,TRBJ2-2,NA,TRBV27,TGTGCCAGCAGTTTAAGTGTGCAGCGGAGACGATGGGCCGGGGAGCTGTTTTTT,CASSLSVQRRRWAGELFF
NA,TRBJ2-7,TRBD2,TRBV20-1,TGCAGTGCTAGGGGTCGGGAGGAAAGCAGCGGGAGCTCCTACGAGCAGTACTTC,CSARGREESSGSSYEQYF
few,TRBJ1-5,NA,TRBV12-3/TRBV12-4,TGTGCCAGCAGCCCGGGGAATCAGCCCCAGCATTTT,CASSPGNQPQHF